Included here is one T cell receptor beta chain sequence, with context. Its antigen is not identified. This PCR relied on a set of 60 Vbeta primers and 13 Jbeta primers. Profiled with immunoSEQ multiplex PCR; TCRdb holds only in-frame clones, not every one. The data show 99,000 or so clones, approximately 82% seen once. The data stem from a study of cytomegalovirus exposure and HLA in healthy donors. Looking at the study overall: T cells numbering approximately 170 million yielded more than 100 million unique TCR beta sequences in an earlier analysis.

Overall study results and limits: The productive fraction for most TCR beta V segments was about 87% or about 30% in an earlier analysis.

Germline lookup yields CDR1 SGHRS and CDR2 YFSETQ. The CDR3 extends over 15 amino acids. J lost 12 bases, V lost 4 bases, and 9 bases had no gene match. The TCR was taken from a female donor in good health and CMV-seropositive. Sequencing input: PBMCs. The gene calls are TRBV5-1 and TRBJ1-6; 11 bases are a match to TRBD1. In nucleotides, the CDR3 is TGCGCCAGCAGCCCGGGGACAGGGGGTACCTTACCCCTCCACTTT. This gives the protein CASSPGTGGTLPLHF. Variable domain in full (rest from reference TRBV5-1 and TRBJ1-6): KAGVTQTPRYLIKTRGQQVTLSCSPISGHRSVSWYQQTPGQGLQFLFEYFSETQRNKGNFPGRFSGRQFSNSRSEMNVSTLELGDSALYLCASSPGTGGTLPLHFGNGTRLTVT.